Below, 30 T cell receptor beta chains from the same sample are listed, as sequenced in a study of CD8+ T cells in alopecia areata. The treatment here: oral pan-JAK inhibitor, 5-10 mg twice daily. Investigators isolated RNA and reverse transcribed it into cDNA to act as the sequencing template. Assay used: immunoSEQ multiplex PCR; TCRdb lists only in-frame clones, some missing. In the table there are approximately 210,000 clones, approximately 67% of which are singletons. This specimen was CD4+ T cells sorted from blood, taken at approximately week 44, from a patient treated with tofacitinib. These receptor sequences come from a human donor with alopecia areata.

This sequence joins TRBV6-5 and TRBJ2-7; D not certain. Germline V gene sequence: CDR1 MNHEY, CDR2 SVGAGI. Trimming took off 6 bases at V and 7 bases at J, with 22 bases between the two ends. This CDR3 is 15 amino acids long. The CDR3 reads CASRSLQIKVGEQYF. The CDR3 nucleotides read TGTGCCAGCAGGAGCCTACAGATCAAGGTAGGGGAGCAGTACTTC.

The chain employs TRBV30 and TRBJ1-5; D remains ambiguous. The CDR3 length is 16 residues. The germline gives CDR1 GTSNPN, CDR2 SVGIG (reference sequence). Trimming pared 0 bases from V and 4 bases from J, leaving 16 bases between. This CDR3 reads CAWSVRGGHLNQPQHF. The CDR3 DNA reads TGTGCCTGGAGTGTGCGGGGTGGGCATCTGAATCAGCCCCAGCATTTT.

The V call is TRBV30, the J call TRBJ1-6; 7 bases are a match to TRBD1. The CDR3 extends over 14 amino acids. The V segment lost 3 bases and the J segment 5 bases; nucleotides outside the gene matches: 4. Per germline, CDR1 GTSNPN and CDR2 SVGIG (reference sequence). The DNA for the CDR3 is TGTGCCTGGAGGGGGGACAGTCATAATTCACCCCTCCACTTT. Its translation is CAWRGDSHNSPLHF.

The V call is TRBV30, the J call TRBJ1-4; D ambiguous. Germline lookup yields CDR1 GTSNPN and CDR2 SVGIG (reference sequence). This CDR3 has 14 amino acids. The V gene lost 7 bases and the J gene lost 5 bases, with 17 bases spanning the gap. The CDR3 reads CALLSEQLNEKLFF. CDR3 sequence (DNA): TGTGCCTTGCTGAGTGAACAGTTGAATGAAAAACTGTTTTTT.

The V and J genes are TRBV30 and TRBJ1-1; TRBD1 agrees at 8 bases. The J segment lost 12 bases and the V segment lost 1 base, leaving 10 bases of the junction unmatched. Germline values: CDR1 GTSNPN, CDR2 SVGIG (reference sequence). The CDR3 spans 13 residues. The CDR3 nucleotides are TGTGCCTGGAGTGGGGCAGGACAGGGTTTTACTTTCTTT. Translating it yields CAWSGAGQGFTFF. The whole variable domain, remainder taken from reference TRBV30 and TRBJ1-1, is SQTIHQWPATLVQPVGSPLSLECTVEGTSNPNLYWYRQAAGRGLQLLFYSVGIGQISSEVPQNLSASRPQDRQFILSSKKLLLSDSGFYLCAWSGAGQGFTFFGQGTRLTVV.

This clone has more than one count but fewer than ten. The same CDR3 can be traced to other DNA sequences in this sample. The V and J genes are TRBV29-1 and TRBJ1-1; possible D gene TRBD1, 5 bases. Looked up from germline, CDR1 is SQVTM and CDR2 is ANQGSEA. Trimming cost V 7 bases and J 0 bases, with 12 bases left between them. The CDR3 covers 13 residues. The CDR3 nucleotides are TGCAGCGCCGGGGGGAAAATGAACACTGAAGCTTTCTTT. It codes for CSAGGKMNTEAFF.

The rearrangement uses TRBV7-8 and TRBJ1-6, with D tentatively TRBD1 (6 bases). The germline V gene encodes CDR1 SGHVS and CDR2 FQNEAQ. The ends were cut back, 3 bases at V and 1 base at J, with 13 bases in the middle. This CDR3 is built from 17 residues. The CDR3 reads CASSFTGWRSYNSPLHF. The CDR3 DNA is TGTGCCAGCAGCTTTACAGGGTGGCGGTCCTATAATTCACCCCTCCACTTT.

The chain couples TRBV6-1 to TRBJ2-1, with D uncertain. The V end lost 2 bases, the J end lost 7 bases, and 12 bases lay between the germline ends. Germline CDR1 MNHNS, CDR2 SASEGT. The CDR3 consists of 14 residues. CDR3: CASSEHMSRNEQFF. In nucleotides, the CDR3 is TGTGCCAGCAGTGAACACATGTCGAGAAATGAGCAGTTCTTC.

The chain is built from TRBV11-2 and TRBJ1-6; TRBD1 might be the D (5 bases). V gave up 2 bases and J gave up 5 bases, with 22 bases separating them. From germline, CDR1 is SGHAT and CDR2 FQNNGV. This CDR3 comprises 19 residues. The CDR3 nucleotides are TGTGCCAGCAGCTTATCGAGATACAGCAGGGAGGCCGATAATTCACCCCTCCACTTT. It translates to CASSLSRYSREADNSPLHF.

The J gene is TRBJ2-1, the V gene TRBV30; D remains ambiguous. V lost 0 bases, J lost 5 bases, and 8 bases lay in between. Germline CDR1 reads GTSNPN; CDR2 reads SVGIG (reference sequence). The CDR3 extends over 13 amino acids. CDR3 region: CAWSVQANNEQFF. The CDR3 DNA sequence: TGTGCCTGGAGTGTACAAGCTAACAATGAGCAGTTCTTC.

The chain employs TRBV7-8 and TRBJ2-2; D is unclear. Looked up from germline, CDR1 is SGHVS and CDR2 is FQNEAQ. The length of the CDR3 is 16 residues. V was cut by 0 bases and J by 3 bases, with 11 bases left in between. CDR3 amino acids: CASSLALRADTGELFF. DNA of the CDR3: TGTGCCAGCAGCTTAGCCCTTAGGGCAGACACCGGGGAGCTGTTTTTT.

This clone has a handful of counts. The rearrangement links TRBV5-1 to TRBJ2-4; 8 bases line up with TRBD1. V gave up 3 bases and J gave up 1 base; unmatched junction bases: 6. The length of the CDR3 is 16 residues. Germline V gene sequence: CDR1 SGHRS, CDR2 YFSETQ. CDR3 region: CASSYGQGVAKNIQYF. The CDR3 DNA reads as TGCGCCAGCAGCTATGGACAGGGTGTTGCCAAAAACATTCAGTACTTC.

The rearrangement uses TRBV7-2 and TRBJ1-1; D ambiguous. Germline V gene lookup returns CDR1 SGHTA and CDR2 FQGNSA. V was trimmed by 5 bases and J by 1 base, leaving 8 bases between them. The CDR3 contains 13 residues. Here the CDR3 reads CASSIKANTEAFF. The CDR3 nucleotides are TGTGCCAGCAGCATTAAAGCGAACACTGAAGCTTTCTTT.

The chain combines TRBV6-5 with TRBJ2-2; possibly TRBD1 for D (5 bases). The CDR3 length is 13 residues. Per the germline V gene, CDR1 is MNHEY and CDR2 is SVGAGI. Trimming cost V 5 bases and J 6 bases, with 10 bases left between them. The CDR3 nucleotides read TGTGCCAGCAGTCTTACAGGTGCCGGGGAGCTGTTTTTT. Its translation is CASSLTGAGELFF.

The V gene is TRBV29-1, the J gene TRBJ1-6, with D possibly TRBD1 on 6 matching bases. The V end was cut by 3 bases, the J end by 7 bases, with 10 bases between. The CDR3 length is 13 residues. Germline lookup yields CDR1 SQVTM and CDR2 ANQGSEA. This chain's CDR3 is CSVEWTENSPLHF. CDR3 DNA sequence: TGCAGCGTTGAGTGGACAGAAAATTCACCCCTCCACTTT.

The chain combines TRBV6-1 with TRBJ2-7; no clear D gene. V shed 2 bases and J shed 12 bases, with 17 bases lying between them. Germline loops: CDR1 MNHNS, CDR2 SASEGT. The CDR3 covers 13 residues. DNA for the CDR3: TGTGCCAGCAGTGAATACTCAACCGACCGTGGGTACTTC. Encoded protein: CASSEYSTDRGYF.

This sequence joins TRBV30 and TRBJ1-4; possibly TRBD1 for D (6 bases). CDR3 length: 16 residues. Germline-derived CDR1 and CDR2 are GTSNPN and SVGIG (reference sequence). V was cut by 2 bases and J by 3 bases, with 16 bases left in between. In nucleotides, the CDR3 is TGTGCCTGGAGTTGGGGGCCCCGGGGACCTAATGAAAAACTGTTTTTT. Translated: CAWSWGPRGPNEKLFF.

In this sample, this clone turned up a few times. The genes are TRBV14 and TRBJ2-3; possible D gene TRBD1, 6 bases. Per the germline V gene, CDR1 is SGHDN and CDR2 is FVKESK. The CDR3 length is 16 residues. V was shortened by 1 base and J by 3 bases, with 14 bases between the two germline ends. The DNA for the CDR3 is TGTGCCAGCAGCCAAGTTTTGGGCAGGGGAACAGATACGCAGTATTTT. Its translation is CASSQVLGRGTDTQYF.

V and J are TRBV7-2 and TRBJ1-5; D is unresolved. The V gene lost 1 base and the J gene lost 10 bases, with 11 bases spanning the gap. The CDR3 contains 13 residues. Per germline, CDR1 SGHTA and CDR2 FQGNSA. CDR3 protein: CASSLGSFAPQHF. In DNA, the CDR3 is TGTGCCAGCAGCTTAGGGTCTTTTGCTCCCCAGCATTTT.

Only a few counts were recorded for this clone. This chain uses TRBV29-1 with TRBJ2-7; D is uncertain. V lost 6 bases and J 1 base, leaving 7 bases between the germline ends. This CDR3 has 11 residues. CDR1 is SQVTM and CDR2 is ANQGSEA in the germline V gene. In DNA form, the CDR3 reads TGCAGCGTATTAAATTCCTACGAGCAGTACTTC. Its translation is CSVLNSYEQYF.

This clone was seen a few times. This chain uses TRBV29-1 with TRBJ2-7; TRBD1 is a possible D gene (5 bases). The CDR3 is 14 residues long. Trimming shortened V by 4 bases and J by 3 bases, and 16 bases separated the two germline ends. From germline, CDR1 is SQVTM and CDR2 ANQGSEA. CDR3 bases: TGCAGCGTTGTATTTCGTGACAGTAGCTACGAGCAGTACTTC. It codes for CSVVFRDSSYEQYF.

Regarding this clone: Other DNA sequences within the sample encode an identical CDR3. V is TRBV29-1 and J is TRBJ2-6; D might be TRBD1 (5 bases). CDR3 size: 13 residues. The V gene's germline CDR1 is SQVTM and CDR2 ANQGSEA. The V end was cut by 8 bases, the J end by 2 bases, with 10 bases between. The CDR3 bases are TGCAGCATAGAAGGGGCTGGGGCCAACGTCCTGACTTTC. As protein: CSIEGAGANVLTF.

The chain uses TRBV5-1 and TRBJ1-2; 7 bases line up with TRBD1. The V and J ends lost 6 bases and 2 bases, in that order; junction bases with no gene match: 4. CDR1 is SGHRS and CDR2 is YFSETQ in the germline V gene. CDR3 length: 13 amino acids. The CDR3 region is CASTRGENYGYTF. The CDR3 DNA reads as TGCGCCAGCACCAGGGGGGAGAACTATGGCTACACCTTC.

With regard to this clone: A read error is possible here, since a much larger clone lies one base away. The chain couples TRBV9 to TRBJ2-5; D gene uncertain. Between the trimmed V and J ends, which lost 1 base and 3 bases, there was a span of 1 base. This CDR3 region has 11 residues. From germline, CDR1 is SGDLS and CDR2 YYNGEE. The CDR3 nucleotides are TGTGCCAGCAGCGTAAAAGAGACCCAGTACTTC. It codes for CASSVKETQYF.

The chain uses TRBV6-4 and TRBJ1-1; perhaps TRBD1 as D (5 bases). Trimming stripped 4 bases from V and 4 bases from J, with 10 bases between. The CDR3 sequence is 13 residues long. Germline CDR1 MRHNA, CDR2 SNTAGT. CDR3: CASSVERGTEAFF. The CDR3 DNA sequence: TGTGCCAGCAGTGTCGAAAGGGGCACTGAAGCTTTCTTT.

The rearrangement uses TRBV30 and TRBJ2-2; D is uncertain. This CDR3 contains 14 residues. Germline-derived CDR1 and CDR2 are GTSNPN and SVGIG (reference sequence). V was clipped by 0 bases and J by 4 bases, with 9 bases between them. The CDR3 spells CAWSVGASTGELFF. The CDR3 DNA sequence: TGTGCCTGGAGTGTAGGTGCTTCCACCGGGGAGCTGTTTTTT. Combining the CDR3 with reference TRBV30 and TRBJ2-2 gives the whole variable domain SQTIHQWPATLVQPVGSPLSLECTVEGTSNPNLYWYRQAAGRGLQLLFYSVGIGQISSEVPQNLSASRPQDRQFILSSKKLLLSDSGFYLCAWSVGASTGELFFGEGSRLTVL.

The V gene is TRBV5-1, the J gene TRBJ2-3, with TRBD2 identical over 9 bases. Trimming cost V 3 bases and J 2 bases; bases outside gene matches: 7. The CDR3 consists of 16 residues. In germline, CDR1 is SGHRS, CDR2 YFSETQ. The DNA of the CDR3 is TGCGCCAGCAGCTCCGATAGCGGGAGAACCACAGATACGCAGTATTTT. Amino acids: CASSSDSGRTTDTQYF.

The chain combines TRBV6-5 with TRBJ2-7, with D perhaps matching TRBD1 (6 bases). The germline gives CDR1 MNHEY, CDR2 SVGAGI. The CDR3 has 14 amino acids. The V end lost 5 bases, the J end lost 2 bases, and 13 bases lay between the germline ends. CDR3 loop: CASSIGQRTYEQYF. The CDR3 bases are TGTGCCAGCAGTATCGGACAGAGAACCTACGAGCAGTACTTC.

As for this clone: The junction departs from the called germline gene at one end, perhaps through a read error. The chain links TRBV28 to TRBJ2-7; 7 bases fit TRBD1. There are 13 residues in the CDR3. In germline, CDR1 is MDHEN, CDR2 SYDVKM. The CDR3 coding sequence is TGTGCCAGCACTTTCCTATTACAGGGGTGGGCGCACTTC. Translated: CASTFLLQGWAHF.

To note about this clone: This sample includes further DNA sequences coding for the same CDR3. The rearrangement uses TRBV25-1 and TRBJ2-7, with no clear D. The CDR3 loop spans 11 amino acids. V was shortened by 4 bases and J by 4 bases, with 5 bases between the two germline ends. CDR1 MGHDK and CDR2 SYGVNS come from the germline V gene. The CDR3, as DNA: TGTGCCAGCAGTGCCCCTTACGAGCAGTACTTC. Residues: CASSAPYEQYF.